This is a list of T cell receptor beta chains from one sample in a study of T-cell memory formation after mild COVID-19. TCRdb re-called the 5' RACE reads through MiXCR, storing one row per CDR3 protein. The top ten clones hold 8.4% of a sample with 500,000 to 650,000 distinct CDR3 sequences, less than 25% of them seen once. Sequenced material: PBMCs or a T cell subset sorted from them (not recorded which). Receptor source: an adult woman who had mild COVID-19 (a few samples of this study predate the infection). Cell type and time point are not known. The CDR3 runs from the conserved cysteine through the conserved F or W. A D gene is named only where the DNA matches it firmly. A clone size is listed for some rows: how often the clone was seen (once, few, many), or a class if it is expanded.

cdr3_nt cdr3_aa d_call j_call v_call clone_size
TGTGCCAGCAGCAGGACAGACTCTAGCACAGATACGCAGTATTTT CASSRTDSSTDTQYF NA TRBJ2-3 TRBV6-4 many
TGCGCCAGCAGCATGAAGCAGGGGTCCCCCACTGAAGCTTTCTTT CASSMKQGSPTEAFF NA TRBJ1-1 TRBV5-1 few
TGTGCCACCAGTGCCTCCCACAGGGCGCCCTACAATGAGCAGTTCTTC CATSASHRAPYNEQFF NA TRBJ2-1 TRBV24-1 NA
TGTGCCAGCAGCTCGGGACAGGGTATCCAGCCCCAGCATTTT CASSSGQGIQPQHF TRBD1 TRBJ1-5 TRBV27 few
TGCGCCAGCAGCCTGACTAGCGGGAGAAGGGGAGATACGCAGTATTTT CASSLTSGRRGDTQYF TRBD2 TRBJ2-3 TRBV5-1 few
TGTGCCAGCAGCTTGGGCTACGGGGAGCTGTTTTTT CASSLGYGELFF NA TRBJ2-2 TRBV7-3 few
TGCAGCGTTGAAGATATCAAGCGGGGCTCCTACAATGAGCAGTTCTTC CSVEDIKRGSYNEQFF TRBD2 TRBJ2-1 TRBV29-1 few
TGTGCCAGCTCACCACCAGGCTTAGCGGGGGGCAAGGGATATGAGCAGTTCTTC CASSPPGLAGGKGYEQFF TRBD2 TRBJ2-1 TRBV18 NA
TGCAGCGGAGCTGGGGCGCTCACTTCCGAGCAGTTCTTC CSGAGALTSEQFF NA TRBJ2-1 TRBV29-1 many
TGCGCCAGCAGCCGAGCAGGGTGGGTTGAGACCCAGTACTTC CASSRAGWVETQYF NA TRBJ2-5 TRBV5-1 NA